What follows describes a single T cell receptor (beta chain). What it binds is not known. This CDR3 spans 15 amino acids. The V end was cut by 3 bases, the J end by 0 bases, with 9 bases between. Germline V gene data show CDR1 as SGHDT and CDR2 as YYEEEE. This specimen comes from a study of cytomegalovirus exposure and HLA in healthy donors. The study's findings and limits: Presence/absence analyses took donor sequencing depth as roughly uniform. Most of the CMV-associated TCR beta chains (in a later analysis) appeared to be HLA-restricted.

60 Vbeta and 13 Jbeta primers were used in PCR. The assay was immunoSEQ multiplex PCR, and TCRdb's table has in-frame clones only and misses some. The sample table includes about 30,000 clones. This receptor was identified in a female donor in good health and CMV-seronegative. V and J are TRBV5-6 and TRBJ2-2, with D perhaps TRBD2 (6 bases). Input material: PBMCs. This chain's CDR3 is CASSWGLPNTGELFF. Written as DNA, the CDR3 is TGTGCCAGCAGCTGGGGACTCCCGAACACCGGGGAGCTGTTTTTT.